Listed here are 9 T cell receptor beta chains from one sample, sequenced in a study of Tregs in tolerant kidney transplant recipients. The data were produced by immunoSEQ multiplex PCR, yet TCRdb's version contains in-frame clones alone and is incomplete. The sample records about 94,000 clones, 93% being singletons. Sequences were derived from CD4+ T cells from blood, sampled before the transplant. Receptors were obtained from a human donor who received a combined kidney and bone marrow transplant.

This chain connects TRBV7-7 to TRBJ2-1; 9 positions match TRBD2. The length of the CDR3 is 15 residues. Unmatched junction bases numbered 1, after V lost 3 bases and J lost 1 base. Germline assignment: CDR1 SSHAT and CDR2 FNYEAQ (reference sequence). Written as DNA, the CDR3 is TGTGCCAGCAGCTTGGGACTAGCTTCCTACAATGAGCAGTTCTTC. Translated: CASSLGLASYNEQFF. Full variable domain (remainder filled in from reference TRBV7-7 and TRBJ2-1): GAGVSQSPRYKVTKRGQDVTLRCDPISSHATLYWYQQALGQGPEFLTYFNYEAQPDKSGLPSDRFSAERPEGSISTLTIQRTEQRDSAMYRCASSLGLASYNEQFFGPGTRLTVL.

This rearrangement joins TRBV28 to TRBJ1-2, with TRBD1 identical over 10 bases. After removal of 6 bases from V and 8 bases from J, the junction contained 3 bases not matched to a gene. The CDR3 is 12 residues long. Per the germline V gene, CDR1 is MDHEN and CDR2 is SYDVKM. CDR3 in amino acids: CASRTGGEGYTF. The CDR3 DNA is TGTGCCAGCAGGACAGGGGGCGAAGGCTACACCTTC.

The gene calls are TRBV27 and TRBJ2-7; 8 bases are a match to TRBD1. This CDR3 contains 15 residues. The junction had 10 bases not matched to a gene; V was cut back by 6 bases and J by 3 bases. Looked up from germline, CDR1 is MNHEY and CDR2 is SMNVEV (reference sequence). The CDR3 DNA is TGTGCCAGCAGACAGATGCAGGGGGCGATCTACGAGCAGTACTTC. It translates to CASRQMQGAIYEQYF.

This chain connects TRBV30 to TRBJ1-2; 7 bases align to TRBD1. V trimming: 2 bases; J trimming: 8 bases; junction bases outside the gene matches: 8. CDR3 length equals 13 residues. Germline loops: CDR1 GTSNPN, CDR2 SVGIG (reference sequence). CDR3 nucleotide sequence: TGTGCCTGGAGTCTAACAGGGGCGGGGGGCTACACCTTC. This translates into CAWSLTGAGGYTF.

The chain recombines TRBV9 with TRBJ1-3, with a possible D match to TRBD1 (5 bases). Germline V CDR1 and CDR2: SGDLS, YYNGEE. The CDR3 consists of 17 residues. Trimming removed 0 bases at V and 4 bases at J, with 17 bases between. CDR3 sequence reads: CASSVGAGDPSGNTIYF. CDR3 in DNA: TGTGCCAGCAGCGTAGGAGCGGGGGATCCGTCCGGAAACACCATATATTTT.

This clone was detected only once. This rearrangement joins TRBV2 to TRBJ1-1; possible D gene TRBD1, 6 bases. The CDR3 length is 14 residues. V dropped 6 bases and J dropped 2 bases, with 13 bases sitting between them. Germline assignment: CDR1 SNHLY and CDR2 FYNNEI. CDR3 DNA: TGTGCCAGCAGGTTGGGGGGGCGCAACACTGAAGCTTTCTTT. It yields the protein CASRLGGRNTEAFF. The full variable domain, completed using reference TRBV2 and TRBJ1-1, is EPEVTQTPSHQVTQMGQEVILRCVPISNHLYFYWYRQILGQKVEFLVSFYNNEISEKSEIFDDQFSVERPDGSNFTLKIRSTKLEDSAMYFCASRLGGRNTEAFFGQGTRLTVV.

This rearrangement joins TRBV28 to TRBJ1-2; tentatively, D is TRBD1 (6 bases). CDR3 length equals 17 residues. With 2 bases removed from V and 3 bases from J, the gap between germline ends came to 19 bases. Germline V gives CDR1 MDHEN, CDR2 SYDVKM. The chain's CDR3 is CASSLAPRGAYYYGYTF. CDR3 in DNA: TGTGCCAGCAGTTTAGCCCCCCGGGGGGCTTACTACTATGGCTACACCTTC.

The gene calls are TRBV5-6 and TRBJ2-4; D perhaps matches TRBD1 (6 bases). This CDR3 comprises 15 residues. The germline CDR1 and CDR2 sequences are SGHDT and YYEEEE. Trimming removed 2 bases from V and 1 base from J, with 10 bases in between. In DNA, the CDR3 is TGTGCCAGCAGCTTCCTTCAGGGGGCCAAAAACATTCAGTACTTC. Protein sequence: CASSFLQGAKNIQYF.

V and J are TRBV19 and TRBJ2-5, with 13 bases identical to TRBD2. CDR1 is LNHDA and CDR2 is SQIVND in the germline V gene (reference sequence). The CDR3 totals 15 residues. Trimming took 6 bases from V and 5 from J; bases not matched to a gene: 6. The CDR3: CASSRLAGGVETQYF. CDR3 nucleotides: TGTGCCAGTAGCAGACTAGCGGGAGGAGTGGAGACCCAGTACTTC.